One and the same sample provided the 24 T cell receptor beta chains below, sequenced in a study of blood T cells in healthy people across ages. Primers used in a second PCR of roughly 6 to 12 cycles were a sample-barcoded 5' primer and a J-beta primer mix. TCRdb re-called the 5' RACE reads through MiXCR, storing one row per CDR3 protein. The profile covers almost 550,000 distinct CDR3 sequences, with around 24% appearing a single time and approximately 10% taken by the ten largest. The sample was also linked to a second study, of T cells of mothers and their children.

The sequencing sample was made of blood. The receptors come from a boy aged 5-17 years in good health.

V usage is TRBV5-1 and J usage is TRBJ2-7, with a weak D call TRBD2 (6 bases). CDR3 size: 16 residues. Germline V CDR1 and CDR2: SGHRS, YFSETQ. V dropped 0 bases and J dropped 5 bases, with 18 bases sitting between them. This CDR3 is CASSLGGLAGSNEQYF. CDR3 in DNA: TGCGCCAGCAGCTTGGGGGGTCTGGCGGGGTCAAACGAGCAGTACTTC.

The sample holds one count of this clonotype. The chain carries TRBV20-1 and TRBJ2-5; D remains unclear. The CDR3 is made up of 13 amino acids. Germline V gene data show CDR1 as DFQATT and CDR2 as SNEGSKA (reference sequence). Trimming shortened V by 7 bases and J by 1 base, and 13 bases separated the two germline ends. CDR3 sequence (DNA): TGCAGTGGCAGCCCCGTCCCCCAAGAGACCCAGTACTTC. Amino acids: CSGSPVPQETQYF.

A few counts support this clonotype. The chain employs TRBV25-1 and TRBJ2-7; TRBD2 is a possible D gene (6 bases). V dropped 8 bases and J dropped 7 bases, with 12 bases sitting between them. Germline assignment: CDR1 MGHDK and CDR2 SYGVNS. This CDR3 has 11 residues. The CDR3 sequence: CASCGVGEQYF. The CDR3 nucleotides read TGTGCCAGCTGCGGGGTAGGGGAGCAGTACTTC.

In its sample, this clonotype was seen many times. V is TRBV7-9 and J is TRBJ1-4, with D unresolved. Between the trimmed V and J ends, which lost 7 bases and 2 bases, there was a span of 11 bases. Germline CDR1 is SEHNR and CDR2 is FQNEAQ (reference sequence). The CDR3 length is 14 residues. DNA of the CDR3: TGTGCCAGCACCCCCAACCCCACTAATGAAAAACTGTTTTTT. Translation gives CASTPNPTNEKLFF.

The CDR3 coding sequence is TGTGCCAGCAGCTCTCGGGGACAGTACAATGAGCAGTTCTTC. As protein: CASSSRGQYNEQFF. The V gene is TRBV7-3, the J gene TRBJ2-1, with 7 positions matching TRBD1. There are 14 residues in the CDR3. The germline gives CDR1 SGHTA, CDR2 FQGTGA. J gave up 4 bases and V 4 bases, and 4 bases lay outside the gene matches.

This clonotype was found a few times. The chain carries TRBV27 and TRBJ2-7, with a tentative D call TRBD1 (6 bases). In germline, CDR1 is MNHEY, CDR2 SMNVEV (reference sequence). Trimming stripped 0 bases from V and 9 bases from J, with 9 bases between. This CDR3 region has 12 residues. CDR3 in DNA: TGTGCCAGCAGTTTATCGGGGGCAGTGCAGTACTTC. Its protein product is CASSLSGAVQYF.

The CDR3 coding sequence is TGTGCCAGCAGTGCGCCCGGAGACCCAGGGCCTTACGAGCAGTACTTC. Amino acids: CASSAPGDPGPYEQYF. The chain couples TRBV2 to TRBJ2-7; D is possibly TRBD1 (5 bases). Germline CDR1 SNHLY, CDR2 FYNNEI. The germline V and J ends were trimmed by 4 bases and 4 bases, with 20 bases remaining between them. The CDR3 consists of 16 residues.

The sample holds a few counts of this clonotype. This chain uses TRBV15 with TRBJ2-1; tentative D call: TRBD1 (5 bases). CDR1 and CDR2 (germline): LNHNV, YYDKDF (reference sequence). V was trimmed by 0 bases and J by 4 bases, leaving 10 bases between them. The CDR3 covers 15 residues. CDR3 bases: TGTGCCACCAGCAGAGAGGCAGGGCGATACAATGAGCAGTTCTTC. It specifies CATSREAGRYNEQFF.

This clonotype was seen a few times. This chain joins TRBV25-1 and TRBJ2-1, with a weak D call TRBD1 (5 bases). Trimming removed 10 bases from V and 1 base from J, with 17 bases in between. The CDR3 contains 15 residues. Germline CDR1 reads MGHDK; CDR2 reads SYGVNS. CDR3 protein: CATQGVVESYNEQFF. CDR3 nucleotide sequence: TGTGCCACCCAAGGGGTGGTGGAATCCTACAATGAGCAGTTCTTC.

There are a few counts of this clonotype. V gene TRBV20-1 combines with J gene TRBJ1-5; TRBD1 agrees at 7 bases. CDR1 and CDR2 (germline): DFQATT, SNEGSKA (reference sequence). Germline trimming cut 1 base from V and 6 bases from J; bases unmatched to any gene: 9. The CDR3 covers 15 residues. The CDR3, as DNA: TGCAGTGCTAGAGCCCTGACAGGGCAGAGTCAGCCCCAGCATTTT. Translation: CSARALTGQSQPQHF.

The CDR3 is CATSAGSTEAFF. As DNA, the CDR3 is TGTGCCACCAGTGCCGGTAGCACTGAAGCTTTCTTT. This chain joins TRBV24-1 and TRBJ1-1; D remains ambiguous. The CDR3 extends over 12 amino acids. CDR1 and CDR2 from the germline V gene are KGHDR and SFDVKD. The germline V and J ends were trimmed by 5 bases and 4 bases, with 7 bases remaining between them.

This clonotype was seen a few times. The V gene is TRBV6-4, the J gene TRBJ1-1; no reliable D call. The ends were cut back, 3 bases at V and 4 bases at J, with 9 bases in the middle. The CDR3 loop spans 13 amino acids. Per germline, CDR1 MRHNA and CDR2 SNTAGT. The CDR3 sequence: CASSEKLRTEAFF. The CDR3 nucleotides are TGTGCCAGCAGTGAAAAGTTGCGCACTGAAGCTTTCTTT.

The rearrangement uses TRBV6-5 and TRBJ2-1; D possibly matches TRBD1 or TRBD2 (6 bases each). The DNA end lines up better with TRBJ2-5; the J call may be wrong. In germline, CDR1 is MNHEY, CDR2 SVGAGI. This CDR3 has 17 amino acids. The CDR3 protein is CASSYLGGKGGRETQYF. In DNA form, the CDR3 reads TGTGCCAGCAGTTACTTGGGCGGAAAGGGGGGTAGAGAGACCCAGTACTTC.

The table lists this clonotype with a few counts. This rearrangement joins TRBV7-9 to TRBJ2-2; D is unresolved. The V gene's germline CDR1 is SEHNR and CDR2 FQNEAQ (reference sequence). The length of the CDR3 is 15 residues. Trimming stripped 5 bases from V and 6 bases from J, with 16 bases between. The CDR3 loop is CASSPPMGSPGELFF. The CDR3 coding sequence is TGTGCCAGCAGCCCCCCCATGGGTAGCCCCGGGGAGCTGTTTTTT.

This clonotype was observed many times. The chain has TRBV20-1 and TRBJ2-5; D remains ambiguous. The V gene's germline CDR1 is DFQATT and CDR2 SNEGSKA (reference sequence). CDR3 length: 11 amino acids. V was shortened by 6 bases and J by 2 bases, with 7 bases between the two germline ends. The chain's CDR3 is CSARLQETQYF. The CDR3, as DNA: TGCAGTGCGCGGTTACAAGAGACCCAGTACTTC.

J is TRBJ1-3 and V is TRBV4-1; 9 nucleotides align to TRBD1. This CDR3 region has 17 residues. Per the germline V gene, CDR1 is MGHRA and CDR2 is YSYEKL. With 0 bases clipped from V and 7 bases from J, the junction kept 10 bases outside the gene matches. The DNA for the CDR3 is TGCGCCAGCAGCCAAGACCCCGACAGGGGGTTTTGGAACACCATATATTTT. It codes for CASSQDPDRGFWNTIYF.

J is TRBJ2-1 and V is TRBV5-5, with D hard to call. V was cut by 5 bases and J by 10 bases, with 16 bases left in between. Germline assignment: CDR1 SGHKS and CDR2 YYEKEE (reference sequence). CDR3 length: 13 amino acids. CDR3: CASSFPMPSEQFF. For the CDR3, the DNA is TGTGCCAGCAGTTTTCCCATGCCGTCCGAGCAGTTCTTC. Combining the CDR3 with reference TRBV5-5 and TRBJ2-1 gives the whole variable domain DAGVTQSPTHLIKTRGQQVTLRCSPISGHKSVSWYQQVLGQGPQFIFQYYEKEERGRGNFPDRFSARQFPNYSSELNVNALLLGDSALYLCASSFPMPSEQFFGPGTRLTVL.

The rearrangement joins TRBV27 to TRBJ1-4, with D hard to call. V was shortened by 6 bases and J by 8 bases, with 16 bases between the two germline ends. The CDR3 contains 14 residues. The germline V gene has CDR1 MNHEY and CDR2 SMNVEV (reference sequence). This CDR3 is CASSPAWEREKLFF. The CDR3 DNA sequence: TGTGCCAGCAGCCCAGCCTGGGAAAGGGAAAAACTGTTTTTT.

The chain is built from TRBV20-1 and TRBJ2-2; D tentatively fits TRBD1 or TRBD2 (6 bases each). V was cut by 6 bases and J by 6 bases, with 20 bases left in between. The CDR3 is 15 residues long. Germline lookup yields CDR1 DFQATT and CDR2 SNEGSKA (reference sequence). The DNA of the CDR3 is TGCAGTGCCAGAACAGGGATGGGGGGATCCGGGGAGCTGTTTTTT. Amino acids: CSARTGMGGSGELFF.

V gene TRBV7-2 combines with J gene TRBJ2-3; D is uncertain. The CDR3 extends over 13 amino acids. Germline-derived CDR1 and CDR2 are SGHTA and FQGNSA. The V and J ends lost 1 base and 6 bases respectively, with 8 bases between them. DNA of the CDR3: TGTGCCAGCAGCTTAGGGTTCAGGGATACGCAGTATTTT. Translated: CASSLGFRDTQYF.

The rearrangement joins TRBV3-1 to TRBJ2-7; D ambiguous. V lost 4 bases and J 4 bases, leaving 11 bases between the germline ends. CDR3 size: 13 residues. Germline lookup yields CDR1 LGHDT and CDR2 YNNKEL (reference sequence). The CDR3 region is CASSLTVLYEQYF. The DNA of the CDR3 is TGTGCCAGCAGCCTGACGGTCCTATACGAGCAGTACTTC.

The rearrangement links TRBV20-1 to TRBJ2-5; 11 nucleotides line up with TRBD2. J lost 5 bases, V lost 6 bases, and 8 bases had no gene match. The V gene's germline CDR1 is DFQATT and CDR2 SNEGSKA (reference sequence). CDR3 size: 14 residues. For the CDR3, the DNA is TGCAGTGCCCATAGCGGGGGGGCCGGTGAGACCCAGTACTTC. It translates to CSAHSGGAGETQYF.

This clonotype was recorded only once. The V and J genes are TRBV20-1 and TRBJ1-2; 10 bases map to TRBD1. CDR3 length: 12 amino acids. The trim removed 6 bases at V and 6 bases at J, leaving 4 bases unmatched. Germline V gene data show CDR1 as DFQATT and CDR2 as SNEGSKA (reference sequence). CDR3 loop: CSARQGANGYTF. CDR3 DNA: TGCAGTGCCAGACAGGGGGCTAATGGCTACACCTTC.

The rearrangement joins TRBV20-1 to TRBJ1-2, with TRBD1 matching 10 bases. The CDR3 has 12 amino acids. Germline loops: CDR1 DFQATT, CDR2 SNEGSKA (reference sequence). Here the CDR3 reads CSAGTGAYGYTF. CDR3 nucleotide sequence: TGCAGCGCCGGGACAGGGGCTTATGGCTACACCTTC.